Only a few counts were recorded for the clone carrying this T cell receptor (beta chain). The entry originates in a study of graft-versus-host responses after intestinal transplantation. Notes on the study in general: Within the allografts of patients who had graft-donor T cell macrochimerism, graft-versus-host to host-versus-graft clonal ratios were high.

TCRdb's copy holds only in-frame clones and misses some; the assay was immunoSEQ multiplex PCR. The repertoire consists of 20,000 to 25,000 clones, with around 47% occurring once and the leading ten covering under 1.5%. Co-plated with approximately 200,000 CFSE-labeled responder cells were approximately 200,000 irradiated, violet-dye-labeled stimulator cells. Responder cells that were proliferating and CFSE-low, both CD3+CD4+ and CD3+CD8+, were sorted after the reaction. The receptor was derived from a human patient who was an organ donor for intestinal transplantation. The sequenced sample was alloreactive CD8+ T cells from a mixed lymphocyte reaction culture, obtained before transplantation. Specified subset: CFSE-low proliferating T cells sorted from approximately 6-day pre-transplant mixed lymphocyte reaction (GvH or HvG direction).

CDR3 coding DNA: TGTGCCAGCAGCCCCCTGGCCGGGGGGGAGAGTGGAGAGACCCAGTACTTC. Protein: CASSPLAGGESGETQYF. The V call is TRBV4-2, the J call TRBJ2-5; 8 positions agree with TRBD2. The V gene's germline CDR1 is LGHNA and CDR2 YNFKEQ. Losses at the gene ends were 4 bases for V and 4 bases for J; bases not matched to a gene: 14. This CDR3 comprises 17 residues.